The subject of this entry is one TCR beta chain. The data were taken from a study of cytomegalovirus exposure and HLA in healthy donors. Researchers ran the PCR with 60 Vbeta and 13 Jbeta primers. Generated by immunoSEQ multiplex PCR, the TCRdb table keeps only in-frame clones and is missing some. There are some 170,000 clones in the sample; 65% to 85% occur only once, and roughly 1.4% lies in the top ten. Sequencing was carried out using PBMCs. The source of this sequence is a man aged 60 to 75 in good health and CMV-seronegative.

The DNA of the CDR3 is TGTGCCAGCAGCCCCCTCTGGAACACTGAAGCTTTCTTT. It translates to CASSPLWNTEAFF. V usage is TRBV28 and J usage is TRBJ1-1; unclear D gene. V was pared by 6 bases and J by 1 base, with 9 bases between. There are 13 residues in the CDR3. CDR1 is MDHEN, CDR2 SYDVKM, per germline. Using reference TRBV28 and TRBJ1-1 for the parts outside the CDR3, the full variable domain is DVKVTQSSRYLVKRTGEKVFLECVQDMDHENMFWYRQDPGLGLRLIYFSYDVKMKEKGDIPEGYSVSREKKERFSLILESASTNQTSMYLCASSPLWNTEAFFGQGTRLTVV.